This record concerns one T cell receptor beta chain sequence. The entry originates in a study of blood T cell repertoires in COVID-19. Study information: Spain, Italy and the United States supplied samples that represented acute and convalescent COVID-19. In each case, the material was cDNA or gDNA derived from T cells, B-cell-depleted T cells, or PBMCs.

This CDR3 is built from 16 residues. V was shortened by 3 bases and J by 0 bases, with 12 bases between the two germline ends. CDR1 is KGHDR and CDR2 is SFDVKD in the germline V gene. Original processing methods: Counts of nucleated cells, estimated from reference gene primer amplification, were obtained. Sequencing used immunoSEQ multiplex PCR; TCRdb keeps in-frame clones, though not all of them. The V and J calls and clone size were taken over from that table, and D and trimming were inferred from the DNA. The sample lists about 250,000 clones, 86% occurring once. Followed longitudinally, the Seattle patients had been enrolled during active infection.

V is TRBV24-1 and J is TRBJ2-3; no definite D call. The receptor's source is an elderly woman with COVID-19, enrolled during active disease. The sample was peripheral blood. The CDR3 DNA is TGTGCCACCAGTGATCCCACAACCCTTAGCACAGATACGCAGTATTTT. Protein product: CATSDPTTLSTDTQYF.